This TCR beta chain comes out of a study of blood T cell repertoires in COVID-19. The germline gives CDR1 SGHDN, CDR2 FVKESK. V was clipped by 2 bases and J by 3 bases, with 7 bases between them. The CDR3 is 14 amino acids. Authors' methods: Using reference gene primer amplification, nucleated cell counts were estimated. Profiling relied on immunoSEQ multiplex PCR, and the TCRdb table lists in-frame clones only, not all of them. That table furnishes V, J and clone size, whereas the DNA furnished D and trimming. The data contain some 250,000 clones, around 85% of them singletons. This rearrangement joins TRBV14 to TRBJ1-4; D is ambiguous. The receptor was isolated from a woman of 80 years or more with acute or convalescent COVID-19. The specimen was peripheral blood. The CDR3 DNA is TGTGCCAGCAGCCAACTAGGTGCTAATGAAAAACTGTTTTTT. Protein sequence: CASSQLGANEKLFF.